This TCR beta chain appears in the sequencing data of a study of blood T cells in healthy people across ages. On the study more broadly: T cells yielded about one barcoded beta molecule per two cells through template switching.

Each individual donor underwent a draw of approximately 10 milliliters of peripheral blood. V was cut by 5 bases and J by 4 bases, with 7 bases left in between. Germline values: CDR1 SGHTA, CDR2 FQGTGA. The CDR3 runs to 12 residues. This clonotype showed up just a few times. Its antigen is undetermined. The second PCR ran roughly 7 to 12 cycles with a sample-barcoded 5' primer and J-beta primers. TCRdb re-analysed the 5' RACE reads in MiXCR, keeping a single row per CDR3 protein. The table includes about 1.6 million distinct CDR3 sequences, roughly 32% detected once. General observations from the study: TCR beta diversity per million T cells fell roughly linearly with age.

The receptor comes from a woman between 25 and 40 years old in good health. The sample taken for sequencing was blood. The chain recombines TRBV7-3 with TRBJ2-3; D call uncertain. In DNA form, the CDR3 reads TGTGCCAGCAGCGCCGACTCAGATACGCAGTATTTT. This gives the protein CASSADSDTQYF.